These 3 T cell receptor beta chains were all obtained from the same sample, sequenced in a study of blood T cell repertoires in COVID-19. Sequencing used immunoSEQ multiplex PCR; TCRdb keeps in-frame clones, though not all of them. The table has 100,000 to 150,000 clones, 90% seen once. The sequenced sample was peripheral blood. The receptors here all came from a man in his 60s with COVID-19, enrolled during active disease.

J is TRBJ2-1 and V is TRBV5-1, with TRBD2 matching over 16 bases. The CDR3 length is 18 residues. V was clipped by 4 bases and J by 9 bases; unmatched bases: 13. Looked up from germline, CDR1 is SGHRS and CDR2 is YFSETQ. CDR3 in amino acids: CASSVGTSGRALRSEQFF. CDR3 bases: TGCGCCAGCAGCGTTGGGACTAGCGGGAGGGCCCTTAGGAGTGAGCAGTTCTTC. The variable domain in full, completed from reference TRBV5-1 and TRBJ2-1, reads KAGVTQTPRYLIKTRGQQVTLSCSPISGHRSVSWYQQTPGQGLQFLFEYFSETQRNKGNFPGRFSGRQFSNSRSEMNVSTLELGDSALYLCASSVGTSGRALRSEQFFGPGTRLTVL.

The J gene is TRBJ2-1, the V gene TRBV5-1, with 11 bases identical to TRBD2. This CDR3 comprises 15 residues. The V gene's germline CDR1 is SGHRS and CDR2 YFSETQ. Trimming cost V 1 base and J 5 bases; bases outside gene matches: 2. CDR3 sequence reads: CASSLLTSGDNEQFF. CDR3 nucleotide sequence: TGCGCCAGCAGCTTGTTGACTAGCGGGGACAATGAGCAGTTCTTC.

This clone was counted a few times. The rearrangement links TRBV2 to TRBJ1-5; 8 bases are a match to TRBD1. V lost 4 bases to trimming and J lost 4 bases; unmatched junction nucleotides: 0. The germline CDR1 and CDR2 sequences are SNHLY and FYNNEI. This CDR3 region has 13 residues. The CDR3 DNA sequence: TGTGCCAGCAGTGGGACAGGGAATCAGCCCCAGCATTTT. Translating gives CASSGTGNQPQHF.